The 24 T cell receptor beta chains presented below share a single source sample, sequenced in a study of spatial heterogeneity in lung cancer. Study outcomes and limitations: Higher tumor mutation counts went along with higher counts of expanded intratumoral alpha and beta TCRs.

MiXCR, run by TCRdb on the 5' RACE reads, gives a single entry per CDR3 protein. This sample has some 6,700 distinct CDR3 sequences; over 11% occur once, and the top ten carry roughly 9.8%. Sample time point: sample taken at primary tumor resection. Their antigens remain unidentified. This material consisted of lung tumor tissue, taken at surgery. All receptors come from a male donor with early-stage non-small cell lung cancer.

This clonotype is medium-sized by share. The chain couples TRBV10-3 to TRBJ2-7, with a possible D match to TRBD2 (5 bases). Trimming took off 4 bases at V and 5 bases at J, with 9 bases between the two ends. Germline-derived CDR1 and CDR2 are ENHRY and SYGVKD. The CDR3 sequence is 12 residues long. The CDR3, as DNA: TGTGCCATCAGTGGGGTCGGGAACGAGCAGTACTTC. It codes for CAISGVGNEQYF.

The chain has TRBV27 and TRBJ2-7, with TRBD1 identical over 9 bases. Germline CDR1 and CDR2: MNHEY and SMNVEV (reference sequence). This CDR3 contains 14 residues. With 5 bases clipped from V and 4 bases from J, the junction kept 6 bases outside the gene matches. The CDR3 loop reads CASSGQGSSYEQYF. The CDR3 region has the DNA TGTGCCAGCAGTGGACAGGGGAGTTCTTACGAGCAGTACTTC.

The chain employs TRBV10-3 and TRBJ2-5; the D call may be TRBD1 or TRBD2 (5 bases each). The CDR3 is 13 amino acids. Germline V gene data show CDR1 as ENHRY and CDR2 as SYGVKD. V was pared by 9 bases and J by 2 bases, with 13 bases between. CDR3 sequence: CAISWGRQETQYF. CDR3 DNA sequence: TGTGCCATTTCTTGGGGGAGACAAGAGACCCAGTACTTC.

This clonotype was detected once. The genes are TRBV20-1 and TRBJ2-4, with 11 bases that match TRBD2. The length of the CDR3 is 15 residues. Germline V lookup: CDR1 DFQATT, CDR2 SNEGSKA (reference sequence). J lost 4 bases, V lost 4 bases, and 6 bases had no gene match. CDR3 protein: CSATSGTSGKNIQYF. DNA of the CDR3: TGCAGTGCTACGTCCGGGACTAGCGGTAAAAACATTCAGTACTTC.

This clonotype is categorized as medium-sized (0.01 to 0.1%). The chain is built from TRBV4-2 and TRBJ1-6; D gene uncertain. Germline assignment: CDR1 LGHNA and CDR2 YNFKEQ. The CDR3 covers 17 residues. Trimming took 0 bases from V and 0 from J, leaving 9 bases between them. DNA of the CDR3: TGTGCCAGCAGCCAAGATCCCTCGAGCTCCTATAATTCACCCCTCCACTTT. Its translation is CASSQDPSSSYNSPLHF.

This clonotype was observed many times. The chain couples TRBV20-1 to TRBJ2-7, with a tentative D call TRBD1 (6 bases). Germline CDR1 and CDR2: DFQATT and SNEGSKA (reference sequence). V shed 3 bases and J shed 2 bases, with 11 bases lying between them. This CDR3 is 13 amino acids long. Here the CDR3 reads CSARSQGPYEQYF. As DNA, the CDR3 is TGCAGTGCTAGGAGTCAGGGGCCCTACGAGCAGTACTTC.

This clonotype was seen a handful of times. The CDR3 region is CASSVQAADGGYTF. Written as DNA, the CDR3 is TGTGCCAGCAGCGTACAAGCAGCGGATGGCGGCTACACCTTC. The V call is TRBV9, the J call TRBJ1-2; no reliable D call. Germline V gene lookup returns CDR1 SGDLS and CDR2 YYNGEE. Trimming took off 1 base at V and 8 bases at J, with 15 bases between the two ends. CDR3 length equals 14 residues. Complete variable domain (other parts from reference TRBV9 and TRBJ1-2): DSGVTQTPKHLITATGQRVTLRCSPRSGDLSVYWYQQSLDQGLQFLIQYYNGEERAKGNILERFSAQQFPDLHSELNLSSLELGDSALYFCASSVQAADGGYTFGSGTRLTVV.

This clonotype appeared many times. The V and J genes are TRBV20-1 and TRBJ1-2; D gene uncertain. There are 11 residues in the CDR3. Germline CDR1 is DFQATT and CDR2 is SNEGSKA (reference sequence). The ends were cut back, 7 bases at V and 3 bases at J, with 9 bases in the middle. In DNA form, the CDR3 reads TGCAGTGTGCCAGACTACTATGGCTACACCTTC. Its translation is CSVPDYYGYTF.

This clonotype was found many times. This chain connects TRBV29-1 to TRBJ1-5; D is undetermined. Germline assignment: CDR1 SQVTM and CDR2 ANQGSEA. CDR3 length equals 12 residues. Trimming left V 0 bases short and J 6 bases short, with 6 bases between. CDR3 in DNA: TGCAGCGTTGAAGATCCGGGTCAGCCCCAGCATTTT. Translated, it gives CSVEDPGQPQHF.

At least ten counts were recorded for this clonotype. The J gene is TRBJ1-1, the V gene TRBV12-3 or TRBV12-4; no reliable D call. The CDR3 sequence is 12 residues long. Deletions cut 4 bases from V and 4 bases from J, with 7 bases between. The CDR3 DNA is TGTGCCAGCAGTTCCGAGACCACTGAAGCTTTCTTT. This encodes CASSSETTEAFF.

The V gene is TRBV11-2, the J gene TRBJ2-7; D remains ambiguous. V was cut by 5 bases and J by 3 bases, with 11 bases left in between. CDR1 is SGHAT and CDR2 is FQNNGV in the germline V gene. This CDR3 has 13 residues. As DNA, the CDR3 is TGTGCCAGCAGCCCCCCAGGTAGCTACGAGCAGTACTTC. Its protein is CASSPPGSYEQYF.

In this sample, this clonotype is medium-sized (0.01 to 0.1%). The genes are TRBV19 and TRBJ2-2, with TRBD2 matching 7 bases. Germline V gene sequence: CDR1 LNHDA, CDR2 SQIVND (reference sequence). V gave up 7 bases and J gave up 3 bases; unmatched junction bases: 8. The CDR3 covers 15 residues. The chain's CDR3 is CASTGEGGYTGELFF. The CDR3 DNA reads as TGTGCCAGTACCGGGGAGGGTGGTTACACCGGGGAGCTGTTTTTT.

The rearrangement links TRBV9 to TRBJ1-6; 8 positions agree with TRBD1. This CDR3 has 13 residues. Germline CDR1 and CDR2: SGDLS and YYNGEE. V gave up 2 bases and J gave up 10 bases; unmatched junction bases: 2. CDR3 DNA: TGTGCCAGCAGCGTGGACAGGGAATCACCCCTCCACTTT. Its translation: CASSVDRESPLHF. The full variable domain, rest sourced from reference TRBV9 and TRBJ1-6, is DSGVTQTPKHLITATGQRVTLRCSPRSGDLSVYWYQQSLDQGLQFLIQYYNGEERAKGNILERFSAQQFPDLHSELNLSSLELGDSALYFCASSVDRESPLHFGNGTRLTVT.

The chain uses TRBV25-1 and TRBJ2-7; tentatively, D is TRBD1 (5 bases). V was clipped by 3 bases and J by 1 base, with 10 bases between them. The germline V gene has CDR1 MGHDK and CDR2 SYGVNS. The CDR3 has 14 residues. CDR3 sequence reads: CASSDVTESYEQYF. CDR3 coding DNA: TGTGCCAGCAGTGACGTGACAGAGTCCTACGAGCAGTACTTC.

The chain has TRBV28 and TRBJ2-1, with unresolved D. Germline V gene lookup returns CDR1 MDHEN and CDR2 SYDVKM. The CDR3 runs to 11 residues. V was shortened by 4 bases and J by 3 bases, with 1 base between the two germline ends. The CDR3 protein is CASSYYNEQFF. CDR3 sequence (DNA): TGTGCCAGCAGTTACTACAATGAGCAGTTCTTC.

This clonotype was recorded many times. V gene TRBV7-2 combines with J gene TRBJ1-1; unclear D gene. V was shortened by 2 bases and J by 3 bases, with 7 bases between the two germline ends. Germline V CDR1 and CDR2: SGHTA, FQGNSA. The CDR3 is 13 residues long. The CDR3 nucleotides are TGTGCCAGCAGCTTAAGGGCCCACACTGAAGCTTTCTTT. As protein: CASSLRAHTEAFF.

By frequency in the sample, this clonotype is medium-sized. The chain carries TRBV6-2 or TRBV6-3 and TRBJ2-1; D is ambiguous. CDR1 is MNHEY, CDR2 SVGEGT, per germline. The V end lost 3 bases, the J end lost 4 bases, and 4 bases lay between the germline ends. This CDR3 is built from 12 residues. CDR3 residues: CASSYNYNEQFF. CDR3 in DNA: TGTGCCAGCAGTTATAATTACAATGAGCAGTTCTTC.

This clonotype appeared a few times. J is TRBJ2-7 and V is TRBV27; tentative D call: TRBD1 (6 bases). This CDR3 is built from 14 residues. The V and J ends lost 4 bases and 5 bases respectively, with 15 bases between them. Germline V gene lookup returns CDR1 MNHEY and CDR2 SMNVEV (reference sequence). This CDR3 reads CASSSTGTVDEQYF. The CDR3 nucleotides read TGTGCCAGCAGTTCTACAGGGACCGTGGACGAGCAGTACTTC.

Relative to its sample, this clonotype is medium-sized. The junction does not match germline at one end; this may be a read error. V and J are TRBV3-1 and TRBJ1-4; unclear D gene. Germline lookup yields CDR1 LGHDT and CDR2 YNNKEL (reference sequence). This CDR3 contains 14 residues. The CDR3 spells CASSASSTSEKLFF. The CDR3 bases are TGTGCCAGCAGCGCTTCCTCCACTAGTGAAAAACTGTTTTTT.

This clonotype occurred many times. The genes are TRBV5-4 and TRBJ1-2; D remains ambiguous. Trimming stripped 0 bases from V and 4 bases from J, with 7 bases between. The CDR3 spans 13 residues. CDR1 is SGHNT, CDR2 YYREEE, per germline (reference sequence). CDR3 region: CASSLGQVYGYTF. The CDR3 DNA is TGTGCCAGCAGCTTGGGCCAGGTCTATGGCTACACCTTC.

In its sample, this clonotype was seen a few times. The CDR3 DNA follows: TGCGCCAGCGGAGAGCCCGGCTACGAGCAGTACTTC. Translation: CASGEPGYEQYF. The V call is TRBV10-1, the J call TRBJ2-7; D uncertain. Germline V CDR1 and CDR2: WNHNN, SYGVQD (reference sequence). Trimming left V 8 bases short and J 3 bases short, with 11 bases between. CDR3 length: 12 residues.

This clonotype is medium-sized. The chain is built from TRBV20-1 and TRBJ1-3; 8 bases are shared with TRBD1. There are 13 residues in the CDR3. V lost 6 bases to trimming and J lost 6 bases; unmatched junction nucleotides: 7. The germline CDR1 and CDR2 sequences are DFQATT and SNEGSKA (reference sequence). CDR3 loop: CSATWDRLNTIYF. In DNA, the CDR3 is TGCAGTGCAACTTGGGACAGGTTAAACACCATATATTTT.

The chain recombines TRBV24-1 with TRBJ2-1; D might be TRBD1 or TRBD2, each matching 6 bases. V dropped 3 bases and J dropped 6 bases, with 14 bases sitting between them. Germline V lookup: CDR1 KGHDR, CDR2 SFDVKD. The CDR3 covers 15 residues. CDR3 in DNA: TGTGCCACCAGTGATGGAGGGCAGGGGATCAATGAGCAGTTCTTC. This translates into CATSDGGQGINEQFF.

This clonotype was found a few times. This sequence joins TRBV6-1 and TRBJ1-4, with unresolved D. Germline lookup yields CDR1 MNHNS and CDR2 SASEGT. The V and J ends lost 0 bases and 3 bases respectively, with 8 bases between them. The CDR3 has 15 amino acids. The CDR3 reads CASSEALGANEKLFF. The CDR3 DNA reads as TGTGCCAGCAGTGAAGCGCTCGGAGCTAATGAAAAACTGTTTTTT.